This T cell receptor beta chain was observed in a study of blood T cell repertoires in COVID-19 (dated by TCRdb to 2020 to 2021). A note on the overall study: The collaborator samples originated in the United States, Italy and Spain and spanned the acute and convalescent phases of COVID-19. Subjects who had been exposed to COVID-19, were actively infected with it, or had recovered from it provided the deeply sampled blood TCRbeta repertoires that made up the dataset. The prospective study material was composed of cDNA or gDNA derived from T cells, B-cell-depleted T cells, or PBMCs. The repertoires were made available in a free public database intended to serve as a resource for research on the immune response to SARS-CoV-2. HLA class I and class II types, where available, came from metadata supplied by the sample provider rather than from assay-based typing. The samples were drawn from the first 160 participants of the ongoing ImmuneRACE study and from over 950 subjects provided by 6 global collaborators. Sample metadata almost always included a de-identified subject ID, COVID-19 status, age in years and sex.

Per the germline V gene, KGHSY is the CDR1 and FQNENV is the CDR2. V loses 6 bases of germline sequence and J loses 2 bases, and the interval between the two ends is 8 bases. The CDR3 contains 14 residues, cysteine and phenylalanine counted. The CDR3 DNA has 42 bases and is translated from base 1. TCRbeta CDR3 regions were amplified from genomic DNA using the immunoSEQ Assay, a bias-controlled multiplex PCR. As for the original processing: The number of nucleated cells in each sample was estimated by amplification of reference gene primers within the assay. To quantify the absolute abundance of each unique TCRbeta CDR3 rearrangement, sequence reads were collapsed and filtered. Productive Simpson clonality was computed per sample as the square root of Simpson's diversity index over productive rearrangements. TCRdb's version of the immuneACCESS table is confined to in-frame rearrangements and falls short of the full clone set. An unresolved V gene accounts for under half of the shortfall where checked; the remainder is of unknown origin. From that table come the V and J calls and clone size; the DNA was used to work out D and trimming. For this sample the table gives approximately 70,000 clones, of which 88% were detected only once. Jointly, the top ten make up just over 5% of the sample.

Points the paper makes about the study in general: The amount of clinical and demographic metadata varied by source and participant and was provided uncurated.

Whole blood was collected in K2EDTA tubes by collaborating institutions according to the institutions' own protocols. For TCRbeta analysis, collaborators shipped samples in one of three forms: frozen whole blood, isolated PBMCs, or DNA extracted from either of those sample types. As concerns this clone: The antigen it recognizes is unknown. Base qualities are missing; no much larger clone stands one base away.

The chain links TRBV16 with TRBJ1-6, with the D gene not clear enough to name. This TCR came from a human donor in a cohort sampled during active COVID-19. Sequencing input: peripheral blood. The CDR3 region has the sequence CASSSGAYNSPLHF. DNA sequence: TGTGCCAGCAGTTCCGGGGCCTATAATTCACCCCTCCACTTT.